The 5 T cell receptor beta chains reported below all come from one sample, sequenced in a study of T cell responses to AZD1222 COVID-19 vaccine. Profiling relied on immunoSEQ multiplex PCR, and the TCRdb table lists in-frame clones only, not all of them. In the table there are about 160,000 clones, 90% of which are singletons. Material: peripheral blood, obtained on day 0 of AZD1222 vaccination. These TCRs come from an adult in good health.

The rearrangement uses TRBV4-1 and TRBJ1-6; a possible D gene is TRBD1 (6 bases). Germline CDR1 is MGHRA and CDR2 is YSYEKL. This CDR3 region has 15 residues. The V and J ends lost 0 bases and 8 bases respectively, with 11 bases between them. This chain's CDR3 is CASSQEKHRDSPLHF. CDR3 in DNA: TGCGCCAGCAGCCAAGAAAAACACAGGGATTCACCCCTCCACTTT.

The rearrangement uses TRBV18 and TRBJ2-2; possible D gene TRBD2, 5 bases. This CDR3 comprises 16 residues. The V gene's germline CDR1 is KGHSH and CDR2 LQKENI. The V end lost 5 bases, the J end lost 1 base, and 14 bases lay between the germline ends. In nucleotides, the CDR3 is TGTGCCAGCTCATCAATGGAGGTTGGGAACACCGGGGAGCTGTTTTTT. Translated, it gives CASSSMEVGNTGELFF.

The chain joins TRBV7-9 to TRBJ2-2; perhaps TRBD1 as D (5 bases). Trimming left V 3 bases short and J 4 bases short, with 9 bases between. From germline, CDR1 is SEHNR and CDR2 FQNEAQ (reference sequence). This CDR3 is built from 14 residues. The CDR3 reads CASSFLTATGELFF. Written as DNA, the CDR3 is TGTGCCAGCAGCTTTCTGACAGCCACCGGGGAGCTGTTTTTT.

CDR3 region: CASSPGTGTGNTIYF. Written as DNA, the CDR3 is TGTGCCAGCAGCCCGGGGACAGGGACAGGAAACACCATATATTTT. The chain joins TRBV7-8 to TRBJ1-3; the match to TRBD1 covers 9 bases. The trim removed 5 bases at V and 4 bases at J, leaving 6 bases unmatched. Looked up from germline, CDR1 is SGHVS and CDR2 is FQNEAQ. The CDR3 totals 15 residues.

The chain is built from TRBV6-6 and TRBJ1-5, with D possibly TRBD1 on 5 matching bases. Per germline, CDR1 MNHNY and CDR2 SVGAGI (reference sequence). The CDR3 contains 15 residues. V was shortened by 2 bases and J by 5 bases, with 13 bases between the two germline ends. CDR3 residues: CASSYVHGGDQPQHF. The CDR3 DNA reads TGTGCCAGCAGTTACGTCCACGGGGGGGATCAGCCCCAGCATTTT.